This TCR beta chain appears in the sequencing data of a study of cytomegalovirus exposure and HLA in healthy donors. As concerns this clone: Its target is unknown.

Study-wide results and caveats: Listed as cytomegalovirus-associated were about 160 TCR beta chains. Rarity characterized most TCR sequences, yet some public TCRs appeared in many donors.

CDR1 and CDR2 (germline): SGHTA, FQGNSA. CDR3 size: 15 residues. The V end was cut by 5 bases, the J end by 4 bases, with 15 bases between. This PCR relied on a set of 60 Vbeta primers and 13 Jbeta primers. Profiled with immunoSEQ multiplex PCR; TCRdb holds only in-frame clones, not every one. The data contain about 52,000 clones, about three quarters of them singletons. Sequenced: PBMCs. This receptor was identified in a woman aged 45-59 years in good health and CMV-seronegative. The V and J genes are TRBV7-2 and TRBJ2-4; D may be TRBD2 (6 bases). This chain's CDR3 is CASSPGGAVKNIQYF. For the CDR3, the DNA is TGTGCCAGCAGCCCCGGCGGGGCGGTGAAAAACATTCAGTACTTC.